The 15 T cell receptor beta chains in this list originate from one sample, sequenced in a study of T cells expressing NK-cell markers. One entry per CDR3 protein, without DNA, is what TCRdb gives after re-calling the 5' RACE reads. The data include tens of thousands of distinct CDR3 sequences; the top ten clones carry approximately 53%. The sequencing input was blood T cells: a sorted CD56 or NKG2C T cell subset, CD4+ or CD8+ T cells, or bulk PBMC T cells (not recorded which). The source is a man between 18 and 69 years old in good health.

V is TRBV6-2 or TRBV6-3 and J is TRBJ2-3; without DNA, the TCRdb call of TRBD1 cannot be checked. Germline loops: CDR1 MNHEY, CDR2 SVGEGT. There are 15 residues in the CDR3. The CDR3 sequence: CASRGLTDYTDTQYF.

This chain links TRBV11-1 with TRBJ2-3; the D gene TCRdb calls, TRBD2, cannot be checked with no DNA. Germline CDR1 and CDR2: SGHAT and FQDESV (reference sequence). The CDR3 totals 14 residues. CDR3 amino acids: CASSFNGAPDTQYF.

This rearrangement joins TRBV11-2 to TRBJ2-2; TCRdb outputs TRBD2, but without DNA this stays unchecked. Germline V CDR1 and CDR2: SGHAT, FQNNGV. The CDR3 has 14 residues. CDR3 amino acids: CASGPLAHTGELFF.

The J gene is TRBJ2-7, the V gene TRBV28; with no DNA, the TCRdb D assignment of TRBD1 cannot be verified. Per germline, CDR1 MDHEN and CDR2 SYDVKM. This CDR3 has 15 amino acids. The CDR3: CASSFGDRGTYEQYF.

The chain uses TRBV12-3 or TRBV12-4 and TRBJ1-5. The length of the CDR3 is 14 residues. The CDR3 region is CASSSSVGYQPQHF.

This clonotype counts as medium-sized by frequency. The genes are TRBV5-1 and TRBJ2-1; TCRdb's D call, TRBD1, is unchecked because there is no DNA. There are 15 residues in the CDR3. Germline V gene lookup returns CDR1 SGHRS and CDR2 YFSETQ. CDR3 residues: CASRWAGGVYNEQFF.

The chain is built from TRBV5-1 and TRBJ1-3; checking the TCRdb D call of TRBD1 is not possible without DNA. From germline, CDR1 is SGHRS and CDR2 YFSETQ. CDR3 length: 15 residues. CDR3 protein: CASSPTRTAGNTIYF.

The V call is TRBV20-1, the J call TRBJ2-3; TCRdb selects TRBD2, and the lack of DNA leaves this call unchecked. The CDR3 totals 14 residues. Germline lookup yields CDR1 DFQATT and CDR2 SNEGSKA (reference sequence). CDR3 in amino acids: CSATLAGVTDTQYF.

The chain links TRBV4-1 to TRBJ2-1; TCRdb designates TRBD2, a call that cannot be tested without DNA. CDR3 length: 13 amino acids. Germline assignment: CDR1 MGHRA and CDR2 YSYEKL. The CDR3 sequence is CASSLLAANEQFF.

V usage is TRBV6-2 or TRBV6-3 and J usage is TRBJ2-1; TCRdb lists TRBD2, though no DNA is available to test this call. Germline CDR1 and CDR2: MNHEY and SVGEGT. This CDR3 has 15 residues. This CDR3 is CASSPTIGDYNEQFF.

The genes are TRBV7-2 and TRBJ2-2. Germline V CDR1 and CDR2: SGHTA, FQGNSA. The CDR3 spans 13 residues. CDR3 amino acids: CASSLGTRRELFF.

The chain employs TRBV28 and TRBJ2-7; TCRdb designates TRBD1, a call that cannot be tested without DNA. This CDR3 contains 14 residues. Germline V gives CDR1 MDHEN, CDR2 SYDVKM. This chain's CDR3 is CASRTGAVLYEQYF. The whole variable domain, remainder taken from reference TRBV28 and TRBJ2-7, is DVKVTQSSRYLVKRTGEKVFLECVQDMDHENMFWYRQDPGLGLRLIYFSYDVKMKEKGDIPEGYSVSREKKERFSLILESASTNQTSMYLCASRTGAVLYEQYFGPGTRLTVT.

J is TRBJ2-7 and V is TRBV20-1; TCRdb picks TRBD2, but there is no DNA to check that call. CDR1 is DFQATT, CDR2 SNEGSKA, per germline (reference sequence). CDR3 size: 16 residues. The CDR3 protein is CSASGAGGRAVDEQYF.

The V and J genes are TRBV9 and TRBJ2-5; TCRdb reports TRBD2, a call that lacks DNA to check it against. CDR1 and CDR2 (germline): SGDLS, YYNGEE. The CDR3 has 17 residues. CDR3 loop: CASSPPGGGRRWETQYF.

The rearrangement uses TRBV29-1 and TRBJ2-5; the TCRdb D gene call, TRBD1, has no DNA to confirm it. Germline values: CDR1 SQVTM, CDR2 ANQGSEA. This CDR3 has 14 residues. CDR3 residues: CSVDAGGRTETQYF.